This T cell receptor (beta chain) was retrieved from a study of blood T cell repertoires in COVID-19. Study as a whole: Sites in the United States, Italy and Spain provided acute and convalescent COVID-19 samples.

Study members were between about 18 and 100 years old and lived in 25 or so US regions. The germline V gene has CDR1 ENHRY and CDR2 SYGVKD. With V trimmed by 2 bases and J by 3 bases, 10 bases remained unmatched. The CDR3 is 17 amino acids. In the original processing: Reference gene primer amplification in the assay estimated nucleated cell counts. Assay used: immunoSEQ multiplex PCR; TCRdb lists only in-frame clones, some missing. Clone size and V and J calls were adopted from that table, with D and trimming inferred from the DNA. In the table there are 200,000 to 300,000 clones, over 70% of which are singletons.

The sequenced material came from PBMCs or T cells enriched from blood (not recorded which). This TCR was recovered from a middle-aged woman who had been exposed to COVID-19. The rearrangement links TRBV10-3 to TRBJ1-5; TRBD1 agrees at 7 bases. CDR3 residues: CAISEASGTVTNQPQHF. The CDR3 DNA follows: TGTGCCATCAGTGAGGCTTCCGGGACAGTGACCAATCAGCCCCAGCATTTT.